This record concerns one TCR beta chain sequence. Antigen specificity is unknown. These data belong to a study of shared clonotypes between healthy human individuals. Measured with immunoSEQ multiplex PCR; TCRdb has only the in-frame clones, and not every one. The sample lists some 1.1 million clones; 70% to 85% were seen once. Study-wide results and limits: Some clonotypes were shared by all four sorted-subset donors, while others were not shared. The non-shared ones had lower generation probabilities than the shared ones. Represented diversity (both genetic and exposure-history) was limited by the small number of donors.

The CDR3 extends over 12 amino acids. With 4 bases removed from V and 3 bases from J, the gap between germline ends came to 6 bases. CDR1 is KGHSH and CDR2 is LQKENI in the germline V gene. The chain recombines TRBV18 with TRBJ1-1; D uncertain. Sequenced sample: memory CD4+ T cells from PBMCs. The subset is: CD45RA-negative fraction. The sequence derives from a man between 18 and 29 years old in good health. Some clones in this sample may be carry-over from other donors' samples. The CDR3 here is CASSLADTEAFF. Written as DNA, the CDR3 is TGTGCCAGCTCACTGGCGGACACTGAAGCTTTCTTT.